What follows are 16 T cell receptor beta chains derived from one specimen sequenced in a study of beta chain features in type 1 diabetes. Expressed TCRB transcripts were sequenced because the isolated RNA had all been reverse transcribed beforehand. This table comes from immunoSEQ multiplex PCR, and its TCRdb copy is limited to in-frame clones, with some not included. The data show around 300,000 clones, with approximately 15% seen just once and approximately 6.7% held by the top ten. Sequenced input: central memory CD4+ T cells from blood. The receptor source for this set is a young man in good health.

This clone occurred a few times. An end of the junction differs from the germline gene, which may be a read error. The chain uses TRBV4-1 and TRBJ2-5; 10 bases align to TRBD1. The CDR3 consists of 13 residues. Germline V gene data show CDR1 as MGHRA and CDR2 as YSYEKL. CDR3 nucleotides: TGCGCCACCAGCTGGGACAGGGGTCAGACCCAGTACTTC. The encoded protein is CATSWDRGQTQYF.

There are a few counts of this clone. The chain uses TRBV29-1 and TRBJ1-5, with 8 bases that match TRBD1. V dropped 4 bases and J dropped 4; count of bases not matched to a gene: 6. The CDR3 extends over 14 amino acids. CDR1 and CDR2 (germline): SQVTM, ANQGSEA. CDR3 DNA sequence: TGCAGCGTTGCCACCGGGACAGGAAATCAGCCCCAGCATTTT. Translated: CSVATGTGNQPQHF.

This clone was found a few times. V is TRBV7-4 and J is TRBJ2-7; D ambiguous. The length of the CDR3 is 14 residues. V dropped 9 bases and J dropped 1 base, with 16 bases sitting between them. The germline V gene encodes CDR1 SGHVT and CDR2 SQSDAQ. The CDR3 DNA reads TGTGCCAGTGATCCTCGTTTACCATCCTACGAGCAGTACGTC. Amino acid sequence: CASDPRLPSYEQYV.

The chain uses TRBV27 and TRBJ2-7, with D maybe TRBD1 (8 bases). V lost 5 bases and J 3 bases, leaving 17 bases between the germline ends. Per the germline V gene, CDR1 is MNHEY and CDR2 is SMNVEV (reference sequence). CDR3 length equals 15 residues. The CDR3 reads CASSPNRGGRYEQYV. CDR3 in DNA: TGTGCCAGCAGTCCCAACAGGGGGGGCCGCTACGAGCAGTACGTC.

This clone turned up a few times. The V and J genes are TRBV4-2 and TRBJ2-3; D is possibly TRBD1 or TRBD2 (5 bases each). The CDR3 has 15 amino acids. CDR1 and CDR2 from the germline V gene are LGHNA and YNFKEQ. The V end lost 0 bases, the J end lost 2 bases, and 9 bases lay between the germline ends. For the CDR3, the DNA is TGTGCCAGCAGCCAAGAGGGACGTACCACAGATACGCAGTATTTT. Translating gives CASSQEGRTTDTQYF.

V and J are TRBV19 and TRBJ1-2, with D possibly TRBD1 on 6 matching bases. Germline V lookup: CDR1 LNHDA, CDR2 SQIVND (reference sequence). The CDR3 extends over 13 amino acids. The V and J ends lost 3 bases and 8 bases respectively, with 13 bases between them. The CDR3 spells CASSISDSRGYTF. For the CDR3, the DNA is TGTGCCAGTAGTATTTCGGACAGTCGGGGCTACACCTTC.

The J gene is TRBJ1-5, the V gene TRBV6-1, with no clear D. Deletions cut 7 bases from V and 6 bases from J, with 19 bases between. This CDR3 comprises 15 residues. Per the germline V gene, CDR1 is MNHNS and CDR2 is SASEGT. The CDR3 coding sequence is TGTGCCAGCAATTTAGAAGGAGGGTTGATTCAGCCCCAGCATTTT. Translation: CASNLEGGLIQPQHF.

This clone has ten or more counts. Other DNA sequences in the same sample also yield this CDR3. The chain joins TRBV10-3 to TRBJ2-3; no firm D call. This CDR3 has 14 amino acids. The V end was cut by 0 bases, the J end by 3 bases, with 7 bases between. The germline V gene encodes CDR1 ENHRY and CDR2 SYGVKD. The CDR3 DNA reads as TGTGCCATCAGTGAGTCGGAAGGAACAGATACGCAGTATTTT. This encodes CAISESEGTDTQYF.

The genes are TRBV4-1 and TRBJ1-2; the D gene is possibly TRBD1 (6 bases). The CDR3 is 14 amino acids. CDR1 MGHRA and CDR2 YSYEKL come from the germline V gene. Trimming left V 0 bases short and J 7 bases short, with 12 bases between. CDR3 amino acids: CASSQDFRGPGYTF. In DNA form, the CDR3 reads TGCGCCAGCAGCCAAGATTTCCGGGGGCCTGGCTACACCTTC.

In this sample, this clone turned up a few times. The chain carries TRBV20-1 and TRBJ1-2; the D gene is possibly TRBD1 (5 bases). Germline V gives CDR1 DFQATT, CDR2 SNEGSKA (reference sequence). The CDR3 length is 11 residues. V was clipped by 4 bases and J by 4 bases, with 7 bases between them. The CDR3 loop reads CSAMGGYGYTF. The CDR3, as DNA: TGCAGTGCTATGGGGGGCTATGGCTACACCTTC.

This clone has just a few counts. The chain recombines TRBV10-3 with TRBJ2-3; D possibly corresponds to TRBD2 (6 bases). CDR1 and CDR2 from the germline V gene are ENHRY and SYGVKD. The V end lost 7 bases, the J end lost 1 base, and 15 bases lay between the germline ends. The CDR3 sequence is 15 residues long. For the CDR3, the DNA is TGTGCCATCACTACCGGGGGAGTTGGCACAGATACGCAGTATTTT. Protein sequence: CAITTGGVGTDTQYF.

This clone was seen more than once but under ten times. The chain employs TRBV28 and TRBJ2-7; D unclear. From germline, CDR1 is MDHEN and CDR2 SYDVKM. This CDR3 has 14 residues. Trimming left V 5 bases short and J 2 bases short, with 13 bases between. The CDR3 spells CASSLPGIAYEQYV. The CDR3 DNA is TGTGCCAGCAGTCTACCCGGCATAGCCTACGAGCAGTACGTC.

CDR3: CASSVAPSLAGGLFF. Here the CDR3 DNA reads TGTGCCAGCAGCGTAGCCCCGTCACTAGCGGGAGGACTGTTCTTC. The chain employs TRBV9 and TRBJ2-1, with 12 bases identical to TRBD2. J was trimmed by 15 bases and V by 0 bases; bases with no gene match: 10. Germline V gene sequence: CDR1 SGDLS, CDR2 YYNGEE. The CDR3 runs 15 residues.

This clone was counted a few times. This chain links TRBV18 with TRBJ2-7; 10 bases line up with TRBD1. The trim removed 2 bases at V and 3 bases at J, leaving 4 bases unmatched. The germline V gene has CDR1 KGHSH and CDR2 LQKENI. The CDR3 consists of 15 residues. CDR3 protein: CASSPGQGEYYEQYF. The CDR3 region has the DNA TGTGCCAGCTCACCAGGACAGGGGGAGTACTACGAGCAGTACTTC. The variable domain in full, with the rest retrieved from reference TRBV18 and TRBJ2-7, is NAGVMQNPRHLVRRRGQEARLRCSPMKGHSHVYWYRQLPEEGLKFMVYLQKENIIDESGMPKERFSAEFPKEGPSILRIQQVVRGDSAAYFCASSPGQGEYYEQYFGPGTRLTVT.

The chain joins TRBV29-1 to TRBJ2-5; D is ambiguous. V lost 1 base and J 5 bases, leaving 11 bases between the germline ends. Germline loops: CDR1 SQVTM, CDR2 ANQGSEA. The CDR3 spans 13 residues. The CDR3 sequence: CSVEGGIGETQYF. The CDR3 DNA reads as TGCAGCGTTGAAGGGGGTATAGGGGAGACCCAGTACTTC. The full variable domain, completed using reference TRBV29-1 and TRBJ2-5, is SAVISQKPSRDICQRGTSLTIQCQVDSQVTMMFWYRQQPGQSLTLIATANQGSEATYESGFVIDKFPISRPNLTFSTLTVSNMSPEDSSIYLCSVEGGIGETQYFGPGTRLLVL.

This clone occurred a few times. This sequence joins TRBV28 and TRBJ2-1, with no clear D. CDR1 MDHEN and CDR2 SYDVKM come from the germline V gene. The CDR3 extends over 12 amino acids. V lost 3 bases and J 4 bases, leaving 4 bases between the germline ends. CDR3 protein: CASSFSYNEQFF. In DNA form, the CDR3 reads TGTGCCAGCAGTTTCAGTTACAATGAGCAGTTCTTC.